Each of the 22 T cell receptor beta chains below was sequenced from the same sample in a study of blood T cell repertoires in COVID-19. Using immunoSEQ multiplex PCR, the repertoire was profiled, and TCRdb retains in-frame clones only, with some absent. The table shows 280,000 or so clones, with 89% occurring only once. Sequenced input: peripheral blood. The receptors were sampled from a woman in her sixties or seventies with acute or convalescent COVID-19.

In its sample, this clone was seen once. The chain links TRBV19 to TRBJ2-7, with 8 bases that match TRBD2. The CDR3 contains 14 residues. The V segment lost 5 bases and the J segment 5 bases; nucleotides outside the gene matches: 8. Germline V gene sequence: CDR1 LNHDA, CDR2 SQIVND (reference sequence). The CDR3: CASSLSGNRHEQYF. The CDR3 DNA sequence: TGTGCCAGTAGTCTTAGCGGGAACCGTCACGAGCAGTACTTC. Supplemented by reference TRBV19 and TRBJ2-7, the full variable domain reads DGGITQSPKYLFRKEGQNVTLSCEQNLNHDAMYWYRQDPGQGLRLIYYSQIVNDFQKGDIAEGYSVSREKKESFPLTVTSAQKNPTAFYLCASSLSGNRHEQYFGPGTRLTVT.

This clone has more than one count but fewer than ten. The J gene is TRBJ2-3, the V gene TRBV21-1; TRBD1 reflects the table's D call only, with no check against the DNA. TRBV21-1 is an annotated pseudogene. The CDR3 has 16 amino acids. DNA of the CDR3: TGTGCCAGCCGGCCACTCGTTGACAGGGCCGGAGATACGCAGTATTTT. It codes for CASRPLVDRAGDTQYF.

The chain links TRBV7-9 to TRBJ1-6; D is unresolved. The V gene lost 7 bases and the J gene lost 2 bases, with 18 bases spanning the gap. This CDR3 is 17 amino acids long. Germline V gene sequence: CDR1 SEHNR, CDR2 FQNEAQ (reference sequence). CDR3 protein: CASTSVPEGPYNSPLHF. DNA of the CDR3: TGTGCCAGCACCTCCGTCCCTGAGGGCCCCTATAATTCACCCCTCCACTTT.

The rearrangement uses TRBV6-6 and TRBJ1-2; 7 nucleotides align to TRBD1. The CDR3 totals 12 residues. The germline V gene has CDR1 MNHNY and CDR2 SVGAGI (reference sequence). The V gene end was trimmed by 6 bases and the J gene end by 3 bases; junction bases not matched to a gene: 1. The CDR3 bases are TGTGCCAGCAGCGACAGGGACTATGGCTACACCTTC. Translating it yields CASSDRDYGYTF.

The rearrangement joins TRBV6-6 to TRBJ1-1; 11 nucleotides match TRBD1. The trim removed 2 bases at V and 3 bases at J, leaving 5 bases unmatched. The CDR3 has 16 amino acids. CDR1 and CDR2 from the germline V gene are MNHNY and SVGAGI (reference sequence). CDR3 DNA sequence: TGTGCCAGCAGTTACCCAGGACAGGGGGCGGACACTGAAGCTTTCTTT. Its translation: CASSYPGQGADTEAFF.

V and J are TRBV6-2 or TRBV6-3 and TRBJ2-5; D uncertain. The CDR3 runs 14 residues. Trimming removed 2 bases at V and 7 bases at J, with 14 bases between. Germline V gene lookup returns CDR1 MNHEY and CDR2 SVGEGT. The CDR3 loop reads CASSYEIPPWTQYF. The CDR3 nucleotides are TGTGCCAGCAGTTACGAGATCCCACCTTGGACCCAGTACTTC.

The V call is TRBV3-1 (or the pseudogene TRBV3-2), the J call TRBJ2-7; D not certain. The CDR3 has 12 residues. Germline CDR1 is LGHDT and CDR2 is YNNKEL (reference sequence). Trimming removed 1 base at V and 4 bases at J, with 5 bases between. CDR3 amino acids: CASSQVPYEQYF. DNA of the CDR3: TGTGCCAGCAGCCAAGTTCCGTACGAGCAGTACTTC.

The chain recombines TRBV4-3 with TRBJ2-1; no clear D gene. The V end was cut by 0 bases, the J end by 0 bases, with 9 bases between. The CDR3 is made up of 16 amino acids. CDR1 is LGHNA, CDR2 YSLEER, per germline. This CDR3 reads CASSQDFRSSYNEQFF. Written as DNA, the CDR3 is TGCGCCAGCAGCCAAGATTTCCGGAGCTCCTACAATGAGCAGTTCTTC.

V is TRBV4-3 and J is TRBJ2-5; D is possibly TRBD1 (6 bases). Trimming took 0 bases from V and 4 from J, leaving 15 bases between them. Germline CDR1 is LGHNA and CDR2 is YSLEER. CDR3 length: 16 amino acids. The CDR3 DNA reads TGCGCCAGCAGCCAAGAGGTACTTAACAGGGTAGAGACCCAGTACTTC. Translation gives CASSQEVLNRVETQYF.

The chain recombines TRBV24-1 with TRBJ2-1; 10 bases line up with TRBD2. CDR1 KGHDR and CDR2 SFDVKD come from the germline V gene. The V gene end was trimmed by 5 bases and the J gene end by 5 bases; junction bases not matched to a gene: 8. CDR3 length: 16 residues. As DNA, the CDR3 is TGTGCCACCAGTGCAGCTAGCGGGAGAAAAAACAATGAGCAGTTCTTC. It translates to CATSAASGRKNNEQFF.

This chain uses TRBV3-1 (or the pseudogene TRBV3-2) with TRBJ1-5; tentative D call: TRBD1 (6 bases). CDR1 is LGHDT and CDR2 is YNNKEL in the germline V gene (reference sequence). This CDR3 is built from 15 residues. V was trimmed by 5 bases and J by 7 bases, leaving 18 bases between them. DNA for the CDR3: TGTGCCAGCAGCTCCCAGGGGACCGCAAAACAGCCCCAGCATTTT. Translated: CASSSQGTAKQPQHF.

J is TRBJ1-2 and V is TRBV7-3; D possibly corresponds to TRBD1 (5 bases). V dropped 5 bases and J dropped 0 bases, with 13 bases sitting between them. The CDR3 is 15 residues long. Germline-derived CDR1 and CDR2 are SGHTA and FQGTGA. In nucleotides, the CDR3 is TGTGCCAGCAGCCCCAGGCAGGGTACTAACTATGGCTACACCTTC. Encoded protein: CASSPRQGTNYGYTF.

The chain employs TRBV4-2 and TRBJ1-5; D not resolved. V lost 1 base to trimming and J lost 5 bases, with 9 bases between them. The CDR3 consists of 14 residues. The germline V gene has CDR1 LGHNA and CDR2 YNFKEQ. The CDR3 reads CASSQVGGDQPQHF. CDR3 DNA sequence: TGTGCCAGCAGCCAAGTAGGCGGTGATCAGCCCCAGCATTTT.

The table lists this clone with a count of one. The CDR3 is CASIGLLEKLFF. In DNA form, the CDR3 reads TGTGCCAGCATAGGACTGTTAGAAAAACTGTTTTTT. The V call is TRBV28, the J call TRBJ1-4; no firm D call. From germline, CDR1 is MDHEN and CDR2 SYDVKM. Between the trimmed V and J ends, which lost 7 bases and 8 bases, there was a span of 11 bases. The CDR3 spans 12 residues.

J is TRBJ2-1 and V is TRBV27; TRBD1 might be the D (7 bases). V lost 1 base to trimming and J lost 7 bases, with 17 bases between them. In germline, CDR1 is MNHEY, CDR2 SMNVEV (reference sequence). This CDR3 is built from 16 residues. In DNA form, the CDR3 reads TGTGCCAGCAGTTTATTTGGAGGGGGCGCTGATAATGAGCAGTTCTTC. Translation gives CASSLFGGGADNEQFF.

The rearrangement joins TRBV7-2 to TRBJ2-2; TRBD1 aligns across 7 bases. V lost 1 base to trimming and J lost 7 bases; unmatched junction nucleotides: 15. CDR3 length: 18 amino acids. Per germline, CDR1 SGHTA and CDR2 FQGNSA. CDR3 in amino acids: CASSLVGKLGTVHGELFF. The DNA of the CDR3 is TGTGCCAGCAGCTTAGTGGGCAAACTTGGGACAGTCCACGGGGAGCTGTTTTTT.

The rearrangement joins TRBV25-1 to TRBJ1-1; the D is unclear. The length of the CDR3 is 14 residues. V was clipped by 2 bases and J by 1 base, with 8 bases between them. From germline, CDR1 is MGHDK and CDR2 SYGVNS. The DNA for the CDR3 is TGTGCCAGCAGTGAAGCAGGTCGGAACACTGAAGCTTTCTTT. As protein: CASSEAGRNTEAFF. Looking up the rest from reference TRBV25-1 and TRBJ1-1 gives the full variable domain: EADIYQTPRYLVIGTGKKITLECSQTMGHDKMYWYQQDPGMELHLIHYSYGVNSTEKGDLSSESTVSRIRTEHFPLTLESARPSHTSQYLCASSEAGRNTEAFFGQGTRLTVV.

This CDR3 reads CASSHTGIGEQFF. The DNA for the CDR3 is TGTGCCAGCAGCCATACCGGGATCGGTGAGCAGTTCTTC. The rearrangement uses TRBV14 and TRBJ2-1, with D possibly TRBD2 on 5 matching bases. The CDR3 runs to 13 residues. Germline CDR1 reads SGHDN; CDR2 reads FVKESK. The V and J ends lost 3 bases and 9 bases respectively, with 12 bases between them.

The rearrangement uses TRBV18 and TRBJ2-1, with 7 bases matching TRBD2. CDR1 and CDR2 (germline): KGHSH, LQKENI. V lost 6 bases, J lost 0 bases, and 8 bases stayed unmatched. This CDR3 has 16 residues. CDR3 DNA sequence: TGTGCCAGCTCGGTACTAGCGCCACTCTCCTACAATGAGCAGTTCTTC. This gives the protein CASSVLAPLSYNEQFF.

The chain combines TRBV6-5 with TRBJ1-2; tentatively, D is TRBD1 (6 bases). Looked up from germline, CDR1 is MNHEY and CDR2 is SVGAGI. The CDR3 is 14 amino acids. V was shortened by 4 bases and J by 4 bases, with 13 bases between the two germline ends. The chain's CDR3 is CASSSAGAGYGYTF. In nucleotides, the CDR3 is TGTGCCAGCAGTTCAGCAGGGGCAGGCTATGGCTACACCTTC.

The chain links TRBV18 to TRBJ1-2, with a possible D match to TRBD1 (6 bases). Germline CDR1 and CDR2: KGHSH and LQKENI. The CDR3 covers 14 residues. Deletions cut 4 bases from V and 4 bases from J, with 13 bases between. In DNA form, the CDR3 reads TGTGCCAGCTCACGGTCACAGGGCTCCTATGGCTACACCTTC. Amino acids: CASSRSQGSYGYTF.

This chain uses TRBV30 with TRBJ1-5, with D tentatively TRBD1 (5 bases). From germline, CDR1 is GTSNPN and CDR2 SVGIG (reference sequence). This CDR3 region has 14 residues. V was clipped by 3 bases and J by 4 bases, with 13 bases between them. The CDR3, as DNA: TGTGCCTGGAGCAGGGCGAGTACTAATCAGCCCCAGCATTTT. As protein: CAWSRASTNQPQHF.